These 22 T cell receptor beta chains were sequenced from one sample in a study of blood T cell repertoires in COVID-19. The protocol was immunoSEQ multiplex PCR, while the TCRdb copy is restricted to in-frame clones and leaves out a portion. Here the sample spans 100,000 to 150,000 clones, roughly 87% being singletons. The sample consisted of peripheral blood. The receptors come from a human donor in a cohort sampled during active COVID-19.

The rearrangement links TRBV19 to TRBJ2-3; possible D gene TRBD2, 6 bases. The germline CDR1 and CDR2 sequences are LNHDA and SQIVND (reference sequence). The CDR3 runs to 14 residues. Trimming took 3 bases from V and 3 from J, leaving 10 bases between them. This chain's CDR3 is CASSILRGTDTQYF. As DNA, the CDR3 is TGTGCCAGTAGTATCCTCCGGGGGACAGATACGCAGTATTTT.

The chain combines TRBV2 with TRBJ2-3, with D possibly TRBD2 on 6 matching bases. Germline CDR1 is SNHLY and CDR2 is FYNNEI. CDR3 length equals 14 residues. The V gene lost 6 bases and the J gene lost 6 bases, with 16 bases spanning the gap. The CDR3 bases are TGTGCCAGCAGGATCCAGGGAGGAGGGGATACGCAGTATTTT. Protein sequence: CASRIQGGGDTQYF.

The rearrangement uses TRBV7-2 and TRBJ1-3; no firm D call. The CDR3 contains 15 residues. Trimming removed 2 bases at V and 0 bases at J, with 8 bases between. Germline CDR1 reads SGHTA; CDR2 reads FQGNSA. CDR3 in amino acids: CASSLNLYSGNTIYF. CDR3 nucleotides: TGTGCCAGCAGCTTAAACCTATACTCTGGAAACACCATATATTTT.

The V gene is TRBV19, the J gene TRBJ2-7; TRBD2 might be the D (6 bases). CDR3 length: 13 amino acids. Per germline, CDR1 LNHDA and CDR2 SQIVND (reference sequence). Trimming pared 4 bases from V and 5 bases from J, leaving 12 bases between. The CDR3 coding sequence is TGTGCCAGTAGTAGAGGCAGGGAGGACGAGCAGTACTTC. Its protein product is CASSRGREDEQYF.

This chain connects TRBV18 to TRBJ1-5; TRBD1 matches 9 bases. This CDR3 is 15 amino acids long. Trimming took 5 bases from V and 4 from J; bases not matched to a gene: 6. CDR1 KGHSH and CDR2 LQKENI come from the germline V gene. CDR3 in DNA: TGTGCCAGCTCAGTACAGGGGGCGGAGAATCAGCCCCAGCATTTT. The encoded protein is CASSVQGAENQPQHF.

The chain combines TRBV7-8 with TRBJ1-2; D is unclear. The CDR3 contains 14 residues. Trimming removed 5 bases at V and 6 bases at J, with 16 bases between. The germline CDR1 and CDR2 sequences are SGHVS and FQNEAQ. The CDR3 sequence: CASSRPAGFHGYTF. CDR3 nucleotide sequence: TGTGCCAGCAGCCGCCCGGCGGGGTTTCATGGCTACACCTTC.

The V and J genes are TRBV19 and TRBJ1-5; TRBD1 matches at 9 bases. The CDR3 length is 12 residues. With V trimmed by 8 bases and J by 5 bases, 1 base remained unmatched. CDR1 is LNHDA and CDR2 is SQIVND in the germline V gene (reference sequence). Here the CDR3 DNA reads TGTGCCAGTCGGGACAGGGATCAGCCCCAGCATTTT. This sequence encodes CASRDRDQPQHF.

The rearrangement uses TRBV29-1 and TRBJ2-5; D is uncertain. With 7 bases removed from V and 1 base from J, the gap between germline ends came to 13 bases. The CDR3 sequence is 13 residues long. Per germline, CDR1 SQVTM and CDR2 ANQGSEA. CDR3 nucleotide sequence: TGCAGCGCCGGCAACATCCGCCAAGAGACCCAGTACTTC. Translated, it gives CSAGNIRQETQYF. Based on the CDR3 plus reference TRBV29-1 and TRBJ2-5, the full variable domain is SAVISQKPSRDICQRGTSLTIQCQVDSQVTMMFWYRQQPGQSLTLIATANQGSEATYESGFVIDKFPISRPNLTFSTLTVSNMSPEDSSIYLCSAGNIRQETQYFGPGTRLLVL.

The chain uses TRBV23-1 and TRBJ2-1, with 13 bases matching TRBD2. TRBV23-1 is treated as an ORF (open reading frame) with a function not yet certain. CDR3 length equals 18 residues. V shed 1 base and J 7 bases; nucleotides not matched to a gene: 10. The CDR3, as DNA: TGCGCCAGCAGTCAATTGGGTCCGTGGACTAGCGGGAGTAATGAGCAGTTCTTC. Protein: CASSQLGPWTSGSNEQFF.

This chain uses TRBV4-1 with TRBJ2-2, with D unclear. The V end was cut by 3 bases, the J end by 0 bases, with 11 bases between. The CDR3 extends over 16 amino acids. CDR1 is MGHRA and CDR2 is YSYEKL in the germline V gene. The CDR3 here is CASSHLRQANTGELFF. The CDR3 bases are TGCGCCAGCAGCCATCTAAGGCAGGCGAACACCGGGGAGCTGTTTTTT.

The chain links TRBV4-2 to TRBJ2-3; the match to TRBD2 covers 7 bases. Germline V lookup: CDR1 LGHNA, CDR2 YNFKEQ. The CDR3 covers 17 residues. The junction had 11 bases not matched to a gene; V was cut back by 1 base and J by 4 bases. The CDR3 nucleotides read TGTGCCAGCAGCCAAGGGGGAGTCGGGAGGAATCCAGATACGCAGTATTTT. It yields the protein CASSQGGVGRNPDTQYF.

In the case of this clone: The same CDR3 arises from other DNA sequences in this sample as well. The V and J genes are TRBV5-1 and TRBJ1-1; D ambiguous. The V end lost 3 bases, the J end lost 0 bases, and 3 bases lay between the germline ends. There are 12 residues in the CDR3. The germline V gene has CDR1 SGHRS and CDR2 YFSETQ. The CDR3 DNA reads TGCGCCAGCAGCTCCATGAACACTGAAGCTTTCTTT. Amino acids: CASSSMNTEAFF.

The gene calls are TRBV7-8 and TRBJ2-1; D not resolved. V lost 2 bases to trimming and J lost 2 bases, with 16 bases between them. The germline gives CDR1 SGHVS, CDR2 FQNEAQ. The CDR3 runs to 17 residues. This CDR3 is CASSLKELVATYNEQFF. In DNA form, the CDR3 reads TGTGCCAGCAGCTTAAAAGAGCTTGTAGCCACCTACAATGAGCAGTTCTTC.

The chain recombines TRBV29-1 with TRBJ2-2, with 7 bases that match TRBD1. J was trimmed by 3 bases and V by 6 bases; bases with no gene match: 7. Germline V CDR1 and CDR2: SQVTM, ANQGSEA. The CDR3 spans 14 residues. CDR3 sequence (DNA): TGCAGCGTCCACAGGGGAGTCGACACCGGGGAGCTGTTTTTT. Translation: CSVHRGVDTGELFF.

This clone is a singleton in its sample. The rearrangement links TRBV28 to TRBJ2-7; 9 bases map to TRBD2. The germline gives CDR1 MDHEN, CDR2 SYDVKM. The CDR3 runs to 14 residues. Trimming removed 10 bases from V and 4 bases from J; junction bases left unmatched: 11. Here the CDR3 reads CAITHSGSPYEQYF. The CDR3 nucleotides are TGTGCCATCACCCATAGCGGGAGCCCTTACGAGCAGTACTTC.

J is TRBJ1-6 and V is TRBV19; D gene ambiguous. The CDR3 runs to 15 residues. V was cut by 1 base and J by 11 bases, with 15 bases left in between. Per the germline V gene, CDR1 is LNHDA and CDR2 is SQIVND (reference sequence). The CDR3 reads CASSIGGITIPPLHF. The CDR3 DNA reads as TGTGCCAGTAGTATAGGCGGGATTACGATACCACCCCTCCACTTT. The whole variable domain, remainder taken from reference TRBV19 and TRBJ1-6, is DGGITQSPKYLFRKEGQNVTLSCEQNLNHDAMYWYRQDPGQGLRLIYYSQIVNDFQKGDIAEGYSVSREKKESFPLTVTSAQKNPTAFYLCASSIGGITIPPLHFGNGTRLTVT.

The chain employs TRBV4-1 and TRBJ1-2, with 8 nucleotides matching TRBD1. The CDR3 totals 17 residues. The junction had 14 bases not matched to a gene; V was cut back by 4 bases and J by 4 bases. Germline V gene sequence: CDR1 MGHRA, CDR2 YSYEKL. The CDR3 region is CASSPIGNTGGFYGYTF. In DNA, the CDR3 is TGCGCCAGCAGCCCAATCGGGAATACAGGGGGTTTCTATGGCTACACCTTC.

This chain links TRBV7-9 with TRBJ2-1, with 12 bases lining up with TRBD1. There are 18 residues in the CDR3. Germline V gene data show CDR1 as SEHNR and CDR2 as FQNEAQ (reference sequence). V lost 4 bases and J lost 5; bases outside the gene matches: 12. CDR3 DNA: TGTGCCAGCAGCTCAATTAACCCGGGACAGGGGGCAAACAATGAGCAGTTCTTC. This translates into CASSSINPGQGANNEQFF.

The chain links TRBV5-1 to TRBJ2-3, with 11 bases lining up with TRBD2. The V gene's germline CDR1 is SGHRS and CDR2 YFSETQ. Germline trimming cut 6 bases from V and 2 bases from J; bases unmatched to any gene: 5. The CDR3 is made up of 15 amino acids. The CDR3 protein is CASISGRANTDTQYF. CDR3 DNA sequence: TGCGCCAGCATTAGCGGGAGGGCCAACACAGATACGCAGTATTTT.

The V and J genes are TRBV6-5 and TRBJ1-2; perhaps TRBD1 as D (6 bases). CDR1 is MNHEY, CDR2 SVGAGI, per germline. V shed 1 base and J shed 3 bases, with 15 bases lying between them. CDR3 length: 16 amino acids. CDR3 bases: TGTGCCAGCAGTTACTTACAGGGAATAGGGGACTATGGCTACACCTTC. This codes for CASSYLQGIGDYGYTF.

The CDR3 region has the DNA TGTGCCACCAGCAGGGAGGGGATCAATCAGCCCCAGCATTTT. This codes for CATSREGINQPQHF. V gene TRBV15 combines with J gene TRBJ1-5, with D possibly TRBD1 on 5 matching bases. The length of the CDR3 is 14 residues. CDR1 is LNHNV, CDR2 YYDKDF, per germline (reference sequence). Trimming shortened V by 3 bases and J by 3 bases, and 9 bases separated the two germline ends. Filled out from reference TRBV15 and TRBJ1-5, the complete variable domain reads DAMVIQNPRYQVTQFGKPVTLSCSQTLNHNVMYWYQQKSSQAPKLLFHYYDKDFNNEADTPDNFQSRRPNTSFCFLDIRSPGLGDTAMYLCATSREGINQPQHFGDGTRLSIL.

The chain has TRBV14 and TRBJ2-2; 12 bases align to TRBD2. Germline CDR1 is SGHDN and CDR2 is FVKESK. The ends lost 1 base at V and 5 bases at J; junction bases unmatched: 8. CDR3 size: 18 residues. The CDR3 loop reads CASSQGIGLAGSTGELFF. The CDR3 DNA follows: TGTGCCAGCAGCCAAGGCATAGGACTAGCGGGGTCTACCGGGGAGCTGTTTTTT.